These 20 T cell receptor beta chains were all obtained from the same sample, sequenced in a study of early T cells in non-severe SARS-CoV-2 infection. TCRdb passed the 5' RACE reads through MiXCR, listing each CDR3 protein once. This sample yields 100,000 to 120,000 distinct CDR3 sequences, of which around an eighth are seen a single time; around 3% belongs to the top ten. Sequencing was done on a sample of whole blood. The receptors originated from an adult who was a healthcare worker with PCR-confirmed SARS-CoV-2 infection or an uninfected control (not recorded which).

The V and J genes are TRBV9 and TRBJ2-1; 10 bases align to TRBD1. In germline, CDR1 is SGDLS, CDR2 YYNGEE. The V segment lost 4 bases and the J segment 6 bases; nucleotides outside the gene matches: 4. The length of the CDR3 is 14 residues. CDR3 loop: CASSIGTGVNEQFF. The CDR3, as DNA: TGTGCCAGCAGCATTGGGACAGGGGTCAATGAGCAGTTCTTC.

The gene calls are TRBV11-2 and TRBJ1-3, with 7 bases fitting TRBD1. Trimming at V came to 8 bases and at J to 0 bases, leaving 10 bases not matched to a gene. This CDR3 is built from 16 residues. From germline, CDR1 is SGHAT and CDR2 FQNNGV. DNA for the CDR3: TGTGCCAGCGGTTGGACAGGCTTCAACTCTGGAAACACCATATATTTT. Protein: CASGWTGFNSGNTIYF.

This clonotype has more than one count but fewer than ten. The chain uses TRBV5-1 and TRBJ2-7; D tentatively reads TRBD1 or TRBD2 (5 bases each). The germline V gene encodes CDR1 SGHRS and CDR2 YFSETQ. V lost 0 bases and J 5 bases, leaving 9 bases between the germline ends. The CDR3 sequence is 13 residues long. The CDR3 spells CASSLAGRDEQYF. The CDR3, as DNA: TGCGCCAGCAGCTTGGCAGGGCGGGACGAGCAGTACTTC.

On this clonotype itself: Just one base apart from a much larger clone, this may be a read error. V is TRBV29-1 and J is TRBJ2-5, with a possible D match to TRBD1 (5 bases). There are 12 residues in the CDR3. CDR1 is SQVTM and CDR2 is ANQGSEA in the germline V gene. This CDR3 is CRASRAQETQYF. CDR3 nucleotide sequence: TGCAGAGCCTCCAGGGCCCAAGAGACCCAGTACTTC.

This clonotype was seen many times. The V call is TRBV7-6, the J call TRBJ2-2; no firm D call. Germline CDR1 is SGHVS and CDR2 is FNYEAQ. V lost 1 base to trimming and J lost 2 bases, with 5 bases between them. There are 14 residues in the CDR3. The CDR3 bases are TGTGCCAGCAGCTTAGGGCGCAACACCGGGGAGCTGTTTTTT. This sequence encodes CASSLGRNTGELFF. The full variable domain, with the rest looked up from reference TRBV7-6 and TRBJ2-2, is GAGVSQSPRYKVTKRGQDVALRCDPISGHVSLYWYRQALGQGPEFLTYFNYEAQQDKSGLPNDRFSAERPEGSISTLTIQRTEQRDSAMYRCASSLGRNTGELFFGEGSRLTVL.

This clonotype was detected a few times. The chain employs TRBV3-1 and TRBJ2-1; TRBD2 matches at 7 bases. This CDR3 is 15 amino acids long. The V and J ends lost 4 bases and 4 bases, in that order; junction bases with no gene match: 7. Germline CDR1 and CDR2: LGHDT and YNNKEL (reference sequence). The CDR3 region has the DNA TGTGCCAGCAGCCCATGGGAGGGCCGGTACAATGAGCAGTTCTTC. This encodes CASSPWEGRYNEQFF.

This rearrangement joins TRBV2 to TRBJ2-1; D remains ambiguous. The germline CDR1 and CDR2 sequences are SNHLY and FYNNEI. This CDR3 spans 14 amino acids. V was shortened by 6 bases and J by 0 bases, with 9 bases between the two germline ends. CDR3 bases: TGTGCCAGCAGCGACTCTGCCTCCTACAATGAGCAGTTCTTC. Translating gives CASSDSASYNEQFF.

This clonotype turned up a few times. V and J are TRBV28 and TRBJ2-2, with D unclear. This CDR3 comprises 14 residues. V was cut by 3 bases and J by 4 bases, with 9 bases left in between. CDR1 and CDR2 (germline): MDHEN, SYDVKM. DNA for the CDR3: TGTGCCAGCAGTTTGGGTTTCTCCACCGGGGAGCTGTTTTTT. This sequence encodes CASSLGFSTGELFF.

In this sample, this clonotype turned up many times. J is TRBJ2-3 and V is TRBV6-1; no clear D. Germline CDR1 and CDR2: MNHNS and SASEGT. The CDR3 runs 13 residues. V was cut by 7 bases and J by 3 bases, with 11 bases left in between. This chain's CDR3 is CASTARSTDTQYF. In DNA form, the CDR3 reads TGTGCCAGCACGGCCAGAAGTACAGATACGCAGTATTTT.

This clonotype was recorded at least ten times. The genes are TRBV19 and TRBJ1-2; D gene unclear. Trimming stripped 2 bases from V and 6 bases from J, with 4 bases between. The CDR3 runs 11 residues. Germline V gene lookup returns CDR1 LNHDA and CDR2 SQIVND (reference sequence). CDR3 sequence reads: CASSILDGYTF. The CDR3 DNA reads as TGTGCCAGTAGTATACTGGATGGCTACACCTTC.

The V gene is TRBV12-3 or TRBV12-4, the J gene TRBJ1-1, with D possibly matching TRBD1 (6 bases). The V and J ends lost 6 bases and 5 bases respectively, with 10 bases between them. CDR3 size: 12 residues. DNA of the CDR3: TGTGCCAGCAGAAACAGGGAGACTGAAGCTTTCTTT. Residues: CASRNRETEAFF.

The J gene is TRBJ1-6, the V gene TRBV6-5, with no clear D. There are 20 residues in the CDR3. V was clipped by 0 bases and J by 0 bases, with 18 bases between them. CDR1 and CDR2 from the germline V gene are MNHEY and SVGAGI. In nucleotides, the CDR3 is TGTGCCAGCAGTTACTCGAGTCCGTTCAGGCCGAGCTCCTATAATTCACCCCTCCACTTT. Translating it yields CASSYSSPFRPSSYNSPLHF.

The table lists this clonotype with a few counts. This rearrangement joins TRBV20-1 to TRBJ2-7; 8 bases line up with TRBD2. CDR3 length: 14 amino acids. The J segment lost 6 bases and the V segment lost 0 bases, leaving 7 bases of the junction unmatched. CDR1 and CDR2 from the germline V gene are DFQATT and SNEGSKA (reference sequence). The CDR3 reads CSAREGTSISEQYF. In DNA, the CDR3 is TGCAGTGCTAGAGAGGGGACTAGTATTAGCGAGCAGTACTTC.

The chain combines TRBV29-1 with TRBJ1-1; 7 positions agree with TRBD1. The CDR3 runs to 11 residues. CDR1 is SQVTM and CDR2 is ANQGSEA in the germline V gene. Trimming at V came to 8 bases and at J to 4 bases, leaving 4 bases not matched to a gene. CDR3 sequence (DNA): TGCAGCTCCAGGGGGGGCACTGAAGCTTTCTTT. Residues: CSSRGGTEAFF.

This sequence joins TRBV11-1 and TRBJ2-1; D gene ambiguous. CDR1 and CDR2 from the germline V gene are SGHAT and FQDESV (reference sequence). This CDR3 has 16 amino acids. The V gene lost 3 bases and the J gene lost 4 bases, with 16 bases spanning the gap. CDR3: CASSFRLAREYNEQFF. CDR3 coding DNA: TGTGCCAGCAGCTTTAGGCTGGCCCGCGAGTACAATGAGCAGTTCTTC.

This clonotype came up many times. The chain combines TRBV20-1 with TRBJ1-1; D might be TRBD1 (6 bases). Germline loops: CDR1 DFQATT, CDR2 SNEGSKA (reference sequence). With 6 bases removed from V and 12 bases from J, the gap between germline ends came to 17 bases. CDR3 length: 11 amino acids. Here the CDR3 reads CSARGREATFF. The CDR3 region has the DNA TGCAGTGCCAGGGGTCGAGAGGCTACTTTCTTT.

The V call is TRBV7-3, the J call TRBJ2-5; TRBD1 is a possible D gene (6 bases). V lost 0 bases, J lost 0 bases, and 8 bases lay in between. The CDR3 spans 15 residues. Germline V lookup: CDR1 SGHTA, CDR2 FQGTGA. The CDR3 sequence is CASSLTGHHQETQYF. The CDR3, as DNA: TGTGCCAGCAGCTTAACGGGACACCACCAAGAGACCCAGTACTTC. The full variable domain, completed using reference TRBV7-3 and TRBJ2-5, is GAGVSQTPSNKVTEKGKYVELRCDPISGHTALYWYRQSLGQGPEFLIYFQGTGAADDSGLPNDRFFAVRPEGSVSTLKIQRTERGDSAVYLCASSLTGHHQETQYFGPGTRLLVL.

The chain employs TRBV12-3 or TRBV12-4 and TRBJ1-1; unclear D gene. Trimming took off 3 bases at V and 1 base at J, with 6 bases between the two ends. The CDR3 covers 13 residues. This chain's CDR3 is CASSFAGNTEAFF. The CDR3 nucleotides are TGTGCCAGCAGTTTCGCGGGGAACACTGAAGCTTTCTTT.

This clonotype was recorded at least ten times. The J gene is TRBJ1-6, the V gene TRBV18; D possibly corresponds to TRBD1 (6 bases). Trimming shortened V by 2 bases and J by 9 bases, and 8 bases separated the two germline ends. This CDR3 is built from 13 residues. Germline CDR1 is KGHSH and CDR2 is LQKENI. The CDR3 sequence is CASSPVGGSPLHF. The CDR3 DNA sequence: TGTGCCAGCTCACCAGTAGGGGGTTCACCCCTCCACTTT.

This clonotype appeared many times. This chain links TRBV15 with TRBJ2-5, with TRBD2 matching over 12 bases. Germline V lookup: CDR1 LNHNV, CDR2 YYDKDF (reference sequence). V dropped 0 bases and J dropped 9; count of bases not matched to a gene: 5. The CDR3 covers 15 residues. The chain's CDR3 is CATSRDRSSGRAQYF. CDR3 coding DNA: TGTGCCACCAGCAGAGACCGGTCTAGCGGGAGGGCCCAGTACTTC.